One and the same sample provided the 28 T cell receptor beta chains below, sequenced in a study of cytomegalovirus exposure and HLA in healthy donors. PCR involved 60 Vbeta and 13 Jbeta primers. Libraries were prepared by immunoSEQ multiplex PCR; TCRdb keeps only in-frame clonotypes and omits some of them. The sample lists around 110,000 clones, 9.5% occurring once. The sample taken for sequencing was PBMCs. The origin of the receptors is a man aged 25-40 years in good health and CMV-seronegative.

This clone was seen a handful of times. The J gene is TRBJ2-7, the V gene TRBV5-4; 8 nucleotides match TRBD1. This CDR3 is 16 amino acids long. CDR1 SGHNT and CDR2 YYREEE come from the germline V gene (reference sequence). The ends lost 1 base at V and 3 bases at J; junction bases unmatched: 9. The DNA for the CDR3 is TGTGCCAGCAGCTTGTTCATTCGACAGGGGTTCTACGAGCAGTACTTC. Translated: CASSLFIRQGFYEQYF.

The chain combines TRBV18 with TRBJ2-1, with TRBD2 identical over 11 bases. This CDR3 spans 14 amino acids. The trim removed 8 bases at V and 5 bases at J, leaving 5 bases unmatched. Germline-derived CDR1 and CDR2 are KGHSH and LQKENI. The CDR3 region is CASLSGGANNEQFF. In nucleotides, the CDR3 is TGTGCCAGCCTTAGCGGGGGGGCGAACAATGAGCAGTTCTTC.

The chain links TRBV18 to TRBJ2-1, with 8 bases fitting TRBD2. Germline-derived CDR1 and CDR2 are KGHSH and LQKENI. The CDR3 consists of 17 residues. The V gene end was trimmed by 3 bases and the J gene end by 7 bases; junction bases not matched to a gene: 14. Written as DNA, the CDR3 is TGTGCCAGCTCACCCCTAGGCGAGCGGGGGCAAAGGAATGAGCAGTTCTTC. Protein sequence: CASSPLGERGQRNEQFF.

The rearrangement links TRBV7-2 to TRBJ2-7, with 11 bases lining up with TRBD2. Germline V gene sequence: CDR1 SGHTA, CDR2 FQGNSA. The CDR3 length is 15 residues. With V trimmed by 5 bases and J by 0 bases, 3 bases remained unmatched. DNA of the CDR3: TGTGCCAGCAGCGAGACTAGCGGGGCCTCCTACGAGCAGTACTTC. Translating it yields CASSETSGASYEQYF.

In its sample, this clone was seen a few times. V and J are TRBV10-2 and TRBJ2-7; TRBD2 agrees at 8 bases. Germline V gene lookup returns CDR1 WSHSY and CDR2 SAAADI. This CDR3 has 13 residues. Trimming cost V 7 bases and J 2 bases; bases outside gene matches: 4. The CDR3, as DNA: TGCGCCAGCACCCTTAGCGGGGCCTACGAGCAGTACTTC. It translates to CASTLSGAYEQYF.

V gene TRBV19 combines with J gene TRBJ1-5, with D hard to call. Trimming left V 4 bases short and J 2 bases short, with 6 bases between. CDR1 and CDR2 (germline): LNHDA, SQIVND (reference sequence). The CDR3 is 13 residues long. The CDR3 sequence is CASSTQGNQPQHF. CDR3 DNA sequence: TGTGCCAGTAGTACGCAGGGCAATCAGCCCCAGCATTTT.

This clone occurred a few times. V and J are TRBV7-2 and TRBJ1-1; perhaps TRBD1 as D (5 bases). V lost 5 bases, J lost 3 bases, and 10 bases lay in between. Germline-derived CDR1 and CDR2 are SGHTA and FQGNSA. The CDR3 consists of 13 residues. CDR3 amino acids: CASSRGGDTEAFF. The CDR3 DNA sequence: TGTGCCAGCAGCCGGGGGGGGGACACTGAAGCTTTCTTT.

This clone turned up a few times. This rearrangement joins TRBV27 to TRBJ2-7, with 11 bases fitting TRBD1. Germline CDR1 reads MNHEY; CDR2 reads SMNVEV (reference sequence). V trimming: 2 bases; J trimming: 2 bases; junction bases outside the gene matches: 8. The CDR3 sequence is 17 residues long. In DNA, the CDR3 is TGTGCCAGCAGTTTACCCCGGGACAGGGGGATGACCTACGAGCAGTACTTC. Translating it yields CASSLPRDRGMTYEQYF.

The chain carries TRBV27 and TRBJ2-5; maybe TRBD1 (6 bases). TRBJ2-7 matches the DNA end more closely, so the J call is doubtful. CDR3 size: 14 residues. Per germline, CDR1 MNHEY and CDR2 SMNVEV (reference sequence). In DNA, the CDR3 is TGTGCCAGCAGTTTGGAGACAGGCGGCTACGAGCAGTACTTC. Its translation is CASSLETGGYEQYF.

This clone was detected only a few times. The rearrangement joins TRBV6-5 to TRBJ1-1; perhaps TRBD1 as D (5 bases). The CDR3 extends over 14 amino acids. Germline CDR1 and CDR2: MNHEY and SVGAGI. V lost 6 bases and J 5 bases, leaving 16 bases between the germline ends. CDR3: CASRPPGGRTEAFF. The CDR3 DNA sequence: TGTGCCAGCAGGCCCCCGGGGGGTAGGACTGAAGCTTTCTTT.

This chain joins TRBV2 and TRBJ2-7; tentatively, D is TRBD1 (6 bases). Per germline, CDR1 SNHLY and CDR2 FYNNEI. The CDR3 spans 12 residues. Trimming pared 6 bases from V and 5 bases from J, leaving 11 bases between. This CDR3 is CASRAGVHEQYF. CDR3 in DNA: TGTGCCAGCAGGGCAGGGGTGCACGAGCAGTACTTC.

Only a few counts were recorded for this clone. V gene TRBV7-2 combines with J gene TRBJ2-4, with D possibly matching TRBD1 (5 bases). The CDR3 totals 14 residues. V lost 4 bases and J lost 6, with 13 bases in between. Germline V gene data show CDR1 as SGHTA and CDR2 as FQGNSA. Written as DNA, the CDR3 is TGTGCCAGCAGCTCGCAGGGTATAAGAAACATTCAGTACTTC. It encodes CASSSQGIRNIQYF. Supplemented by reference TRBV7-2 and TRBJ2-4, the full variable domain reads GAGVSQSPSNKVTEKGKDVELRCDPISGHTALYWYRQSLGQGLEFLIYFQGNSAPDKSGLPSDRFSAERTGGSVSTLTIQRTQQEDSAVYLCASSSQGIRNIQYFGAGTRLSVL.

The chain couples TRBV7-9 to TRBJ1-1; no clear D gene. The CDR3 sequence is 14 residues long. With 1 base removed from V and 7 bases from J, the gap between germline ends came to 13 bases. The V gene's germline CDR1 is SEHNR and CDR2 FQNEAQ (reference sequence). CDR3 bases: TGTGCCAGCAGCTTAGGGCCGGGGTCGGGTGAAGCTTTCTTT. The encoded protein is CASSLGPGSGEAFF.

This chain joins TRBV7-8 and TRBJ2-1; 8 nucleotides agree with TRBD1. V was pared by 5 bases and J by 4 bases, with 7 bases of the junction left unmatched. Germline lookup yields CDR1 SGHVS and CDR2 FQNEAQ. There are 15 residues in the CDR3. CDR3 in DNA: TGTGCCAGCAGCCCCCGGGACAGGTCTTACAATGAGCAGTTCTTC. The encoded protein is CASSPRDRSYNEQFF. The full variable domain, with the rest looked up from reference TRBV7-8 and TRBJ2-1, is GAGVSQSPRYKVAKRGQDVALRCDPISGHVSLFWYQQALGQGPEFLTYFQNEAQLDKSGLPSDRFFAERPEGSVSTLKIQRTQQEDSAVYLCASSPRDRSYNEQFFGPGTRLTVL.

A word on this clone: One end of the junction is discordant with germline, which a read error may explain. The V gene is TRBV29-1, the J gene TRBJ2-5, with D possibly being TRBD1 (6 bases). Germline CDR1 SQVTM, CDR2 ANQGSEA. The CDR3 is made up of 14 amino acids. CDR3 loop: CSVATPGDQENQYF. Written as DNA, the CDR3 is TGCAGCGTAGCGACGCCAGGGGACCAAGAGAACCAGTACTTC.

This clone turned up a few times. The chain is built from TRBV19 and TRBJ2-5; 13 positions match TRBD2. The CDR3 has 15 residues. Germline loops: CDR1 LNHDA, CDR2 SQIVND (reference sequence). With 5 bases clipped from V and 5 bases from J, the junction kept 5 bases outside the gene matches. This chain's CDR3 is CASSLGLAGMETQYF. The CDR3 DNA is TGTGCCAGTAGTCTGGGACTAGCGGGAATGGAGACCCAGTACTTC.

This clone has more than one count but fewer than ten. The chain links TRBV19 to TRBJ2-1, with 8 nucleotides matching TRBD2. Losses at the gene ends were 2 bases for V and 2 bases for J; bases not matched to a gene: 5. Germline loops: CDR1 LNHDA, CDR2 SQIVND (reference sequence). The length of the CDR3 is 16 residues. CDR3 in DNA: TGTGCCAGTAGTATATTAACTAGCGGTGCCTACAATGAGCAGTTCTTC. It is translated as CASSILTSGAYNEQFF.

The V and J genes are TRBV5-8 and TRBJ2-7, with 8 bases identical to TRBD1. Germline V gene sequence: CDR1 SGHTS, CDR2 YDEGEE. The CDR3 has 15 amino acids. V dropped 2 bases and J dropped 1; count of bases not matched to a gene: 5. CDR3 nucleotide sequence: TGTGCCAGCAGCTTAATGGACAGGGAATCCTACGAGCAGTACTTC. It encodes CASSLMDRESYEQYF.

The chain has TRBV6-5 and TRBJ1-5, with 12 bases lining up with TRBD1. Per the germline V gene, CDR1 is MNHEY and CDR2 is SVGAGI. Losses at the gene ends were 6 bases for V and 7 bases for J; bases not matched to a gene: 7. The CDR3 is 15 residues long. Here the CDR3 DNA reads TGTGCCAGCAGGCAGGGACAGGGGGCCCGGCAGCCCCAGCATTTT. It specifies CASRQGQGARQPQHF.

The sample holds a few counts of this clone. The V call is TRBV11-1, the J call TRBJ2-6, with 8 bases that match TRBD1. In germline, CDR1 is SGHAT, CDR2 FQDESV (reference sequence). Trimming cost V 4 bases and J 2 bases; bases outside gene matches: 1. This CDR3 spans 15 amino acids. The CDR3 is CASSSQGAGANVLTF. The CDR3 coding sequence is TGTGCCAGCAGCTCACAGGGGGCTGGGGCCAACGTCCTGACTTTC. Using reference TRBV11-1 and TRBJ2-6 for the parts outside the CDR3, the full variable domain is EAEVAQSPRYKITEKSQAVAFWCDPISGHATLYWYRQILGQGPELLVQFQDESVVDDSQLPKDRFSAERLKGVDSTLKIQPAELGDSAMYLCASSSQGAGANVLTFGAGSRLTVL.

The chain has TRBV30 and TRBJ2-3, with a tentative D call TRBD2 (6 bases). CDR3 length: 14 residues. CDR1 is GTSNPN and CDR2 is SVGIG in the germline V gene (reference sequence). Trimming took off 2 bases at V and 1 base at J, with 10 bases between the two ends. CDR3 sequence: CAWSLGLGTDTQYF. The CDR3, as DNA: TGTGCCTGGAGTTTGGGACTGGGCACAGATACGCAGTATTTT.

This clone was detected a few times. This chain uses TRBV9 with TRBJ1-4, with TRBD1 identical over 8 bases. Germline V CDR1 and CDR2: SGDLS, YYNGEE. V gave up 0 bases and J gave up 1 base; unmatched junction bases: 2. The CDR3 is made up of 16 amino acids. DNA of the CDR3: TGTGCCAGCAGCGTAGCACAGGGGGTAACTAATGAAAAACTGTTTTTT. Its translation: CASSVAQGVTNEKLFF.

This clone was seen only a few times. Other nucleotide sequences from this sample produce the same CDR3. The chain recombines TRBV6-5 with TRBJ1-2; D possibly corresponds to TRBD1 (6 bases). The V gene lost 6 bases and the J gene lost 2 bases, with 13 bases spanning the gap. The CDR3 spans 14 residues. CDR1 MNHEY and CDR2 SVGAGI come from the germline V gene. The CDR3 bases are TGTGCCAGCAGCCCACAGGGTACCAACTATGGCTACACCTTC. Its translation: CASSPQGTNYGYTF.

The V gene is TRBV12-2, the J gene TRBJ2-4; TRBD2 is the table's D call, not checked against the DNA. TRBV12-2 corresponds to a pseudogene. The CDR3 spans 19 residues. The DNA of the CDR3 is TGTGCAAGTCGCATCGGACTAGCGGGGGGGCAGTGGGCCAAAAACATTCAGTACTTC. Its protein product is CASRIGLAGGQWAKNIQYF.

This clone turned up a few times. The rearrangement joins TRBV5-1 to TRBJ2-3, with 7 bases aligning to TRBD2. This CDR3 region has 17 residues. The V segment lost 4 bases and the J segment 0 bases; nucleotides outside the gene matches: 11. CDR1 is SGHRS, CDR2 YFSETQ, per germline. The CDR3 DNA reads TGCGCCAGCAGCCCGGTAGAGGCGGGAGCAAGCACAGATACGCAGTATTTT. Protein: CASSPVEAGASTDTQYF.

Concerning this clone itself: Mismatch with germline at one junction end may stem from a read error. This rearrangement joins TRBV2 to TRBJ1-5; the D is unclear. The CDR3 length is 15 residues. Germline values: CDR1 SNHLY, CDR2 FYNNEI. This CDR3 reads CASSSGRGQEQHQHF. The CDR3 bases are TGTGCCAGCAGTTCAGGCCGAGGGCAAGAACAGCACCAGCATTTT.

The V and J genes are TRBV5-6 and TRBJ1-5; 7 bases match TRBD1. This CDR3 spans 16 amino acids. V trimming: 0 bases; J trimming: 6 bases; junction bases outside the gene matches: 9. The germline V gene has CDR1 SGHDT and CDR2 YYEEEE. The CDR3, as DNA: TGTGCCAGCAGCTTGGCCACGACAGGGATTGTTCAGCCCCAGCATTTT. It is translated as CASSLATTGIVQPQHF. The full variable domain, rest sourced from reference TRBV5-6 and TRBJ1-5, is DAGVTQSPTHLIKTRGQQVTLRCSPKSGHDTVSWYQQALGQGPQFIFQYYEEEERQRGNFPDRFSGHQFPNYSSELNVNALLLGDSALYLCASSLATTGIVQPQHFGDGTRLSIL.

The chain recombines TRBV19 with TRBJ2-1; 7 positions agree with TRBD1. Losses at the gene ends were 5 bases for V and 4 bases for J; bases not matched to a gene: 14. This CDR3 spans 17 amino acids. The germline V gene encodes CDR1 LNHDA and CDR2 SQIVND (reference sequence). In DNA form, the CDR3 reads TGTGCCAGTAGTTCCCTCACAGGGGTCTTATCGTACAATGAGCAGTTCTTC. This codes for CASSSLTGVLSYNEQFF.